This T cell receptor (beta chain) was recorded in a study of blood T cell repertoires in COVID-19. Study summary: Both acute and convalescent COVID-19 samples were obtained from the United States, Italy and Spain.

Participant age was roughly 18 to 90 years, and participants resided in fewer than 25 US areas. Cohort allocation depended upon clinical history that participants reported. Cohort 3 recovery required two negative PCRs, clearance, or symptom resolution. Produced via immunoSEQ multiplex PCR; TCRdb's table is partial and in-frame only. The repertoire holds 150,000 to 200,000 clones, with 80% to 85% as singletons. CDR3 size: 17 residues. CDR1 and CDR2 from the germline V gene are SGHRS and YFSETQ. The trim removed 1 base at V and 9 bases at J, leaving 12 bases unmatched. Sequences were obtained from PBMCs or T cells enriched from blood (not recorded which). The origin of this receptor is a woman aged 60-75 years who had recovered from COVID-19. V gene TRBV5-1 combines with J gene TRBJ2-1, with 11 nucleotides matching TRBD2. Here the CDR3 DNA reads TGCGCCAGCAGCTTGATGACTAGCGGGACGGTTTTCGGTGAGCAGTTCTTC. Encoded protein: CASSLMTSGTVFGEQFF.